A selection of T cell receptor beta chains follows, all from one sample in a study of cytomegalovirus exposure and HLA in healthy donors. TCRdb's copy holds only in-frame clones and misses some; the assay was immunoSEQ multiplex PCR. In the table there are fewer than 150,000 clones, approximately 70% of which are singletons. Input material: PBMCs. Receptors were obtained from a woman aged 30 to 39 in good health and CMV-seronegative. CDR3s include the opening cysteine and the closing phenylalanine or tryptophan. The D gene is left open where the match is weak. The size field is filled for only some rows; it gives once, few, many or a size class.

clone_size	v_call	j_call	d_call	cdr3_aa	cdr3_nt
-	TRBV2	TRBJ2-2	-	CASSARGAGAGELFF	TGTGCCAGCAGTGCCAGGGGGGCCGGCGCCGGGGAGCTGTTTTTT
-	TRBV7-2	TRBJ1-5	-	CASSFSHNQPQHF	TGTGCCAGCAGCTTTTCCCATAATCAGCCCCAGCATTTT
-	TRBV7-8	TRBJ1-4	-	CASSLRSGEAWEKLFF	TGTGCCAGCAGCTTACGGTCGGGGGAGGCGTGGGAAAAACTGTTTTTT
-	TRBV13	TRBJ2-3	-	CASSDYVGRGYF	TGTGCCAGCAGCGATTATGTGGGGCGGGGGTATTTT
-	TRBV9	TRBJ2-3	-	CASSVAPTPGTDTQYF	TGTGCCAGCAGCGTAGCTCCCACCCCGGGCACAGATACGCAGTATTTT
-	TRBV25-1	TRBJ1-2	-	CASSDTRGVYGYTF	TGTGCCAGCAGTGACACCCGGGGTGTGTATGGCTACACCTTC
-	TRBV6-5	TRBJ2-3	TRBD2	CASSFHGGAGADTQYF	TGTGCCAGCAGTTTCCACGGGGGGGCAGGCGCAGATACGCAGTATTTT
-	TRBV28	TRBJ2-5	-	CASSTPETQYF	TGTGCCAGCAGCACTCCGGAGACCCAGTACTTC
-	TRBV29-1	TRBJ2-5	TRBD1	CSVESGGRLETQYF	TGCAGCGTTGAGTCAGGGGGCCGTTTGGAGACCCAGTACTTC
-	TRBV5-4	TRBJ2-2	TRBD2	CASRLRTSRMGAGELFF	TGTGCCAGCAGACTGAGGACTAGCCGGATGGGGGCCGGGGAGCTGTTTTTT
-	TRBV5-8	TRBJ2-4	-	CASSQWGGAAKNIQYF	TGTGCCAGCAGCCAATGGGGGGGCGCGGCCAAAAACATTCAGTACTTC
-	TRBV4-1	TRBJ1-1	-	CASSQDSQAPNTEAFF	TGCGCCAGCAGCCAAGATTCGCAGGCCCCGAACACTGAAGCTTTCTTT
-	TRBV6-6	TRBJ2-7	-	CASRDGLESSYEQYF	TGTGCCAGCAGGGATGGACTGGAAAGCTCCTACGAGCAGTACTTC
-	TRBV2	TRBJ2-1	-	CASTQGHYNEQFF	TGTGCCAGCACCCAGGGGCACTACAATGAGCAGTTCTTC
once	TRBV7-2	TRBJ1-1	-	CASSLHRAPNTEAFF	TGTGCCAGCAGCTTGCACAGGGCCCCGAACACTGAAGCTTTCTTT
-	TRBV4-1	TRBJ1-1	-	CASRNPGSMNTEAFF	TGCGCCAGCCGTAACCCGGGGTCCATGAACACTGAAGCTTTCTTT
-	TRBV10-3	TRBJ2-1	TRBD2	CAISEGTGGRAYNEQFF	TGTGCCATCAGCGAGGGAACAGGCGGGAGGGCCTACAATGAGCAGTTCTTC
-	TRBV4-1	TRBJ2-7	TRBD2	CASSQGPGLSYEQYF	TGCGCCAGCAGCCAAGGGCCGGGACTATCCTACGAGCAGTACTTC
-	TRBV6-1	TRBJ1-1	-	CASIRELNTEAFF	TGTGCCAGCATCCGGGAACTGAACACTGAAGCTTTCTTT
-	TRBV28	TRBJ1-1	TRBD1	CASSSRQGAMNTEAFF	TGTGCCAGCAGTTCAAGACAGGGGGCTATGAACACTGAAGCTTTCTTT
-	TRBV4-1	TRBJ2-2	TRBD2	CASSQEASGMNTGELFF	TGCGCCAGCAGCCAAGAGGCTAGCGGAATGAACACCGGGGAGCTGTTTTTT
-	TRBV19	TRBJ2-2	TRBD2	CASNRGLGGTGELFF	TGTGCCAGTAACCGCGGACTAGGAGGCACCGGGGAGCTGTTTTTT
few	TRBV6-1	TRBJ2-5	-	CASSAPGEETQYF	TGTGCCAGCTCGGCTCCAGGGGAAGAGACCCAGTACTTC